This TCR beta chain emerged from a study of T cell repertoires in cytomegalovirus infection. Study-level findings and limits: In two of eight donors, the top clonotype was HLA-C-restricted CMV-specific. People with CMV and the relevant HLA were identified by cumulative public TCR beta family frequency.

About this clonotype itself: The antigen is not known.

TCRdb re-called the reads through MiXCR, storing one row per CDR3 protein. This table has approximately 250,000 distinct CDR3 sequences, approximately 7% appearing once. There are 14 residues in the CDR3. Germline loops: CDR1 SQVTM, CDR2 ANQGSEA. The sequenced material came from PBMCs. This receptor was obtained from a human donor in good health (CMV status not recorded). Some clones in this sample may be carry-over from other donors' samples. V and J are TRBV29-1 and TRBJ2-1, with D possibly being TRBD2 (6 bases). The DNA for the CDR3 is TGCAGGGCTACGTGGGGGGTCTGGGACAATGAGCAGTTCTTC. It specifies CRATWGVWDNEQFF.